Listed below are T cell receptor beta chains from one sample, sequenced in a study of beta chain features in type 1 diabetes. Sequencing was performed with immunoSEQ multiplex PCR; in TCRdb, only in-frame clones are kept and a portion is missing. The data contain a few hundred thousand clones, about 30% of them seen just once; the ten biggest clones take up about 0.065%. Sequenced material: naive CD4+ T cells from blood. These receptor sequences come from a man aged 18 to 29 in good health. Both conserved end residues are part of each CDR3. Each record gives: clone size, V gene, D gene, CDR3 length, J gene, CDR3 DNA, CDR3 protein. The D gene is left open where the match is weak. A row's size may be missing; if present it is once, few, many or a size class.

NA	TRBV25-1	NA	15	TRBJ1-4	TGTGCCAGCAGTCTAGATGGGGGTTCTAATGAAAAACTGTTTTTT	CASSLDGGSNEKLFF
few	TRBV7-9	NA	14	TRBJ2-7	TGTGCCAGCAGCTTCGGGGGTTCTAGCAACGAGCAGTACTTC	CASSFGGSSNEQYF
NA	TRBV7-2	TRBD1	14	TRBJ2-7	TGTGCCAGCAACAATGGACAGGGACTTTACGAGCAGTACTTC	CASNNGQGLYEQYF
few	TRBV9	NA	17	TRBJ2-7	TGTGCCAGCAGCGTAGGGGAAAGCGGGTATCAGTCCTACGAGCAGTACTTC	CASSVGESGYQSYEQYF
NA	TRBV5-1	NA	16	TRBJ2-2	TGCGCCAGCAGCTTGGTTGTAGGGGTGAACACCGGGGAGCTGTTTTTT	CASSLVVGVNTGELFF
few	TRBV9	TRBD2	16	TRBJ2-1	TGTGCCAGCAGCGCTCATAGCGGGAGGGTAATCAATGAGCAGTTCTTC	CASSAHSGRVINEQFF
few	TRBV6-5	TRBD1	15	TRBJ1-2	TGTGCCAGCAGTTACTCTAGGGACAGCGGCTATGGCTACACCTTC	CASSYSRDSGYGYTF
NA	TRBV7-9	NA	13	TRBJ2-5	TGTGCCAGCAGCAGGGCCGGGCCCGAGACCCAGTACTTC	CASSRAGPETQYF
NA	TRBV29-1	NA	14	TRBJ2-3	TGCAGCGTGCAAGCGGATTCTAGCACAGATACGCAGTATTTT	CSVQADSSTDTQYF
NA	TRBV7-9	NA	15	TRBJ1-2	TGTGCCAGCAGCTCACTCGGCCTAGGGGTCTATGGCTACACCTTC	CASSSLGLGVYGYTF
few	TRBV11-2	NA	14	TRBJ2-3	TGTGCCAGCAGCTCCCCAGGGGCCCCAGATACGCAGTATTTT	CASSSPGAPDTQYF
NA	TRBV19	NA	11	TRBJ2-2	TGTGCCAGTACCGTAGCTGGGGAGCTGTTTTTT	CASTVAGELFF
NA	TRBV5-1	NA	12	TRBJ2-3	TGCGCCAGCAGCCCCCCCACAGATACGCAGTATTTT	CASSPPTDTQYF
NA	TRBV7-2	NA	14	TRBJ2-2	TGTGCCAGCAGCTTAATTGGGGGCACCGGGGAGCTGTTTTTT	CASSLIGGTGELFF
few	TRBV9	NA	15	TRBJ2-1	TGTGCCAGCAGCGTAGTAACAGGGACCTACAATGAGCAGTTCTTC	CASSVVTGTYNEQFF
few	TRBV30	TRBD2	14	TRBJ2-1	TGTGCCTGGGGGACTAGCGCCCTAAACAATGAGCAGTTCTTC	CAWGTSALNNEQFF
NA	TRBV30	NA	12	TRBJ2-7	TGTGCCTGGAGTGCCTGGTCTTACGAGCAGTACTTC	CAWSAWSYEQYF
few	TRBV19	TRBD2	16	TRBJ2-3	TGTGCCAGTAGTGTGCAGAGCGGGACGCACGCAGATACGCAGTATTTT	CASSVQSGTHADTQYF